The rows below give T cell receptor beta chains drawn from one sample of a study of beta chain features in type 1 diabetes. Produced via immunoSEQ multiplex PCR; TCRdb's table is partial and in-frame only. The table lists a few hundred thousand clones, roughly 16% of them singletons. The sequencing input was naive CD4+ T cells from blood. These receptors all come from a woman younger than 35 in good health. CDR3s include the opening cysteine and the closing phenylalanine or tryptophan. The D gene is left open where the match is weak. A clone size is listed for some rows: how often the clone was seen (once, few, many), or a class if it is expanded.

TRBV28,NA,NA,TRBJ2-1,CASRRTDYNEQFF,TGTGCCAGCAGACGGACTGACTACAATGAGCAGTTCTTC
TRBV5-1,NA,few,TRBJ2-3,CASSGGDRQDTQYF,TGCGCCAGCAGCGGGGGGGACAGGCAGGATACGCAGTATTTT
TRBV29-1,NA,NA,TRBJ1-1,CSVDNGNMNTEAFF,TGCAGCGTTGACAATGGTAACATGAACACTGAAGCTTTCTTT
TRBV28,TRBD2,NA,TRBJ2-7,CASSLAGAGGHEQYF,TGTGCCAGCAGTTTAGCTGGAGCGGGAGGTCACGAGCAGTACTTC
TRBV28,NA,few,TRBJ1-4,CASSLLGLNEKLFF,TGTGCCAGCAGTTTATTGGGGCTTAATGAAAAACTGTTTTTT
TRBV5-1,NA,NA,TRBJ1-1,CASSSFGQTNTEAFF,TGCGCCAGCAGCTCTTTCGGACAGACCAACACTGAAGCTTTCTTT
TRBV30,TRBD2,few,TRBJ2-7,CASPGTSGSGEQYF,TGTGCCTCACCAGGGACTAGCGGGAGCGGAGAGCAGTACTTC
TRBV18,TRBD1,NA,TRBJ2-3,CASSLRTGSTDTQYF,TGTGCCAGCTCACTCCGGACAGGGAGCACAGATACGCAGTATTTT
TRBV30,TRBD2,NA,TRBJ2-7,CACRTSGSAYEQYF,TGTGCCTGCAGGACTAGCGGGAGTGCTTACGAGCAGTACTTC
TRBV6-5,NA,few,TRBJ1-1,CASSYSKSPQNTEAFF,TGTGCCAGCAGTTACTCGAAATCGCCACAGAACACTGAAGCTTTCTTT
TRBV5-1,TRBD1,once,TRBJ1-5,CASSPGQGNQPQHF,TGCGCCAGCAGCCCGGGACAGGGGAATCAGCCCCAGCATTTT
TRBV30,TRBD1,few,TRBJ1-5,CALGQAWGNQPQHF,TGTGCCTTGGGACAGGCTTGGGGCAATCAGCCCCAGCATTTT
TRBV30,NA,NA,TRBJ2-5,CAWSRDSQETQYF,TGTGCCTGGTCACGGGACTCACAAGAGACCCAGTACTTC
TRBV5-1,TRBD2,NA,TRBJ2-5,CASSLVAGVETQYF,TGCGCCAGCAGCTTGGTAGCGGGAGTAGAGACCCAGTACTTC
TRBV19,NA,few,TRBJ2-4,CASSMGRTLRAKNIQYF,TGTGCCAGTAGTATGGGGAGGACCCTTAGGGCCAAAAACATTCAGTACTTC
TRBV18,TRBD2,NA,TRBJ2-2,CATLLAGVAGELFF,TGTGCCACCTTATTAGCGGGAGTCGCCGGGGAGCTGTTTTTT
TRBV12-5,TRBD2,few,TRBJ2-3,CASGFTSSGLTDTQYF,TGTGCTAGTGGTTTCACTTCTAGCGGGCTTACAGATACGCAGTATTTT
TRBV19,NA,NA,TRBJ1-5,CASVGREMAQPQHF,TGTGCCAGTGTCGGGAGGGAGATGGCTCAGCCCCAGCATTTT
TRBV29-1,NA,NA,TRBJ2-7,CSVAYRDYYEQYF,TGCAGCGTCGCCTACAGGGATTACTACGAGCAGTACTTC
TRBV6-5,TRBD2,few,TRBJ2-1,CASSRTSGSYNEQFF,TGTGCCAGCAGCCGTACTAGCGGTTCCTACAATGAGCAGTTCTTC
TRBV7-9,TRBD2,NA,TRBJ2-3,CASSPGLAGVGGTQYF,TGTGCCAGCAGCCCCGGACTAGCGGGAGTGGGCGGTACGCAGTATTTT
TRBV15,NA,few,TRBJ2-3,CATSRAKAAADTQYF,TGTGCCACCAGCAGAGCTAAGGCGGCAGCCGATACGCAGTATTTT
TRBV19,TRBD1,NA,TRBJ2-5,CASRDRRIETQYF,TGTGCCAGTAGGGACAGGAGGATCGAGACCCAGTACTTC
TRBV4-3,NA,NA,TRBJ2-1,CASSQDGGVYNEQFF,TGCGCCAGCAGCCAAGATGGAGGAGTCTACAATGAGCAGTTCTTC
TRBV27,TRBD1,NA,TRBJ1-2,CASSPYGTANYGYTF,TGTGCCAGCAGTCCCTACGGGACAGCCAACTATGGCTACACCTTC
TRBV7-2,TRBD2,few,TRBJ2-1,CASSLNGLAGVHEQFF,TGTGCCAGCAGCTTAAACGGCTTAGCGGGAGTGCATGAGCAGTTCTTC
TRBV27,NA,NA,TRBJ2-3,CASPPGGQGGQYF,TGTGCCAGCCCCCCGGGGGGCCAAGGGGGGCAGTATTTT
TRBV9,NA,NA,TRBJ1-3,CASSAKRGGSGNTIYF,TGTGCCAGCAGCGCGAAAAGAGGGGGCTCTGGAAACACCATATATTTT
TRBV5-4,TRBD2,few,TRBJ2-7,CASSSPGTSVYEQYF,TGTGCCAGCAGCTCCCCCGGGACTAGCGTCTACGAGCAGTACTTC
TRBV29-1,TRBD1,NA,TRBJ1-2,CSVSGQGMDYGYTF,TGCAGCGTAAGCGGACAGGGGATGGACTATGGCTACACCTTC
TRBV9,NA,few,TRBJ1-2,CASSRQAYGYTF,TGTGCCAGCAGCCGACAGGCTTATGGCTACACCTTC
TRBV29-1,TRBD2,NA,TRBJ2-6,CSATEREAYRRSGANVLTF,TGCAGCGCGACTGAGCGGGAGGCCTACCGCCGGTCTGGGGCCAACGTCCTGACTTTC
TRBV10-3,NA,NA,TRBJ2-1,CAISESSGRRGNEQFF,TGTGCCATCAGTGAGTCGTCAGGGAGGAGAGGAAATGAGCAGTTCTTC
TRBV14,TRBD1,few,TRBJ2-1,CASSRLGTATYNEQFF,TGTGCCAGCAGCCGATTGGGGACAGCTACATACAATGAGCAGTTCTTC
TRBV19,NA,once,TRBJ2-3,CASTRDWERDTQYF,TGTGCCAGTACAAGGGACTGGGAGAGGGATACGCAGTATTTT
TRBV28,NA,NA,TRBJ1-1,CASKPSMQGNTEAFF,TGTGCCAGCAAACCTTCTATGCAGGGGAACACTGAAGCTTTCTTT
TRBV5-4,TRBD2,NA,TRBJ2-7,CASRISGSYTYEQYF,TGTGCCAGCAGGATAAGCGGGAGCTATACGTACGAGCAGTACTTC
TRBV5-1,NA,few,TRBJ2-7,CASSAATGDVSYEQYF,TGCGCCAGCAGCGCCGCGACAGGCGACGTCTCCTACGAGCAGTACTTC
TRBV5-1,NA,NA,TRBJ1-3,CASSPGLISGNTIYF,TGCGCCAGCAGCCCCGGACTGATCTCTGGAAACACCATATATTTT
TRBV25-1,NA,few,TRBJ2-3,CASSGKVAAGRRDTQYF,TGTGCCAGCAGTGGAAAAGTGGCGGCGGGGAGGAGAGATACGCAGTATTTT
TRBV5-1,NA,few,TRBJ2-5,CASSLGQQETQYF,TGCGCCAGCAGCTTGGGACAGCAAGAGACCCAGTACTTC
TRBV19,NA,NA,TRBJ2-6,CASVYSSGANVLTF,TGTGCCAGTGTTTACTCCTCTGGGGCCAACGTCCTGACTTTC
TRBV4-2,NA,NA,TRBJ1-1,CASSHWRNTEAFF,TGTGCCAGCAGCCATTGGAGGAACACTGAAGCTTTCTTT
TRBV28,NA,NA,TRBJ1-1,CASSSPLGLNTEAFF,TGTGCCAGCAGTTCCCCGCTCGGGTTGAACACTGAAGCTTTCTTT
TRBV20-1,NA,NA,TRBJ1-1,CSARDHTEAFF,TGCAGTGCTAGAGATCATACTGAAGCTTTCTTT
TRBV2,NA,NA,TRBJ2-7,CASIMTGLSYEQYF,TGTGCCAGCATCATGACGGGACTCTCCTACGAGCAGTACTTC
TRBV2,NA,few,TRBJ2-5,CASSEKVRVRETQYF,TGTGCCAGCAGTGAAAAGGTCCGGGTCCGAGAGACCCAGTACTTC
TRBV29-1,NA,NA,TRBJ1-1,CSVALQTNTEAFF,TGCAGCGTTGCCTTACAGACGAACACTGAAGCTTTCTTT
TRBV9,NA,NA,TRBJ1-5,CASSVGQAPNQPQHF,TGTGCCAGCAGCGTAGGACAGGCTCCCAATCAGCCCCAGCATTTT